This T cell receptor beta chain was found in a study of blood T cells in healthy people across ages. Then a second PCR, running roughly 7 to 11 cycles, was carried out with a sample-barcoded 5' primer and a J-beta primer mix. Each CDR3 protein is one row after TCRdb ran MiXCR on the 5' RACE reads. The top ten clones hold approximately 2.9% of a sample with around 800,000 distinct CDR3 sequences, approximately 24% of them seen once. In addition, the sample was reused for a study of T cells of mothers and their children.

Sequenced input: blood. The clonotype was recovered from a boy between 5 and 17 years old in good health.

The CDR3 DNA reads as TGTGCCAGCAGCTTGGAGGGGATACGAGACGAGCAGTACTTC. It encodes CASSLEGIRDEQYF. The chain couples TRBV5-4 to TRBJ2-7, with D perhaps TRBD1 (5 bases). The V end was cut by 0 bases, the J end by 5 bases, with 12 bases between. The CDR3 runs to 14 residues. Germline loops: CDR1 SGHNT, CDR2 YYREEE (reference sequence).